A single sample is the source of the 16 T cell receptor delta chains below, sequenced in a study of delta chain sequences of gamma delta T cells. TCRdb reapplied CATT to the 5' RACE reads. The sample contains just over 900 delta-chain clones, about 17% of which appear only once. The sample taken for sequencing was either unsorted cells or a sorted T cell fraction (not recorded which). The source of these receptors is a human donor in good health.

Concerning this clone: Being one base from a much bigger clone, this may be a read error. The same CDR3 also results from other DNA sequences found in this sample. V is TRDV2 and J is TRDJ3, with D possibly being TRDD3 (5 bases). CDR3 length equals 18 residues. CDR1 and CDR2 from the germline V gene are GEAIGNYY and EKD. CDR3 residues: CACDTVLGHSWDTRQMFF. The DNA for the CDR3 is TGTGCCTGTGACACCGTGCTGGGACACTCCTGGGACACCCGGCAGATGTTTTTC.

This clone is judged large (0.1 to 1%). As DNA, the CDR3 is TGTGCCTGTGACACGTTGGGGTCTGACACCGATAAACTCATCTTT. It yields the protein CACDTLGSDTDKLIF. The chain combines TRDV2 with TRDJ1; a possible D gene is TRDD3 (5 bases). The V end was cut by 1 base, the J end by 0 bases, with 11 bases between. CDR3 length equals 15 residues. Germline V gene lookup returns CDR1 GEAIGNYY and CDR2 EKD.

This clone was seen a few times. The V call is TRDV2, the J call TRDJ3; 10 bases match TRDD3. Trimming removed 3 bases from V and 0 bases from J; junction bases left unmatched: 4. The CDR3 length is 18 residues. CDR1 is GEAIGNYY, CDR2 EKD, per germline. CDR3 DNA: TGTGCCTGTGACGGACTGGGGGATTCCTCCTGGGACACCCGACAGATGTTTTTC. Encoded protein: CACDGLGDSSWDTRQMFF.

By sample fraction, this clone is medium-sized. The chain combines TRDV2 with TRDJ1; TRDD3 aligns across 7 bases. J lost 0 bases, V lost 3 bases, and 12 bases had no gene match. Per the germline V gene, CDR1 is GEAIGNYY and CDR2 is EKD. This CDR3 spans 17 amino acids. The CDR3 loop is CACDPVGGDSYTDKLIF. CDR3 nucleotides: TGTGCCTGTGACCCGGTTGGGGGGGATTCATACACCGATAAACTCATCTTT.

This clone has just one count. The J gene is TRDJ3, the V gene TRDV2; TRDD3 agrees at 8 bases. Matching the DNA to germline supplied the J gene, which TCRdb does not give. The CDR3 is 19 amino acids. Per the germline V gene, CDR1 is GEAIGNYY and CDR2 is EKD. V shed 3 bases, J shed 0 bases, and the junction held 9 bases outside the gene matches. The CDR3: CACDGLGGSYSWDTRQMFF. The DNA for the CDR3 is TGTGCCTGTGACGGACTGGGGGGTTCTTACTCCTGGGACACCCGACAGATGTTTTTC.

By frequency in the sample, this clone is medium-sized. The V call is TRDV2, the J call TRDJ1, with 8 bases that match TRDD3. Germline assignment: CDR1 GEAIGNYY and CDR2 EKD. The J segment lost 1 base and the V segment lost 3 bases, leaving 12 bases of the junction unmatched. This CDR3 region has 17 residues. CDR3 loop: CACDSLGGSNSTDKLIF. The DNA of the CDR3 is TGTGCCTGTGACTCACTGGGGGGCTCCAATTCCACCGATAAACTCATCTTT.

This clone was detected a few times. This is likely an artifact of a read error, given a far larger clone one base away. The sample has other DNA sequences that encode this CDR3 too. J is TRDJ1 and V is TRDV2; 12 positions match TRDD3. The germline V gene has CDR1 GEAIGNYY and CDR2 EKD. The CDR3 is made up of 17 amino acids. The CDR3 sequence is CACDVLGDTPYTDKLIF. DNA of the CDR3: TGTGCCTGTGACGTACTGGGGGATACTCCGTACACCGATAAACTCATATTT.

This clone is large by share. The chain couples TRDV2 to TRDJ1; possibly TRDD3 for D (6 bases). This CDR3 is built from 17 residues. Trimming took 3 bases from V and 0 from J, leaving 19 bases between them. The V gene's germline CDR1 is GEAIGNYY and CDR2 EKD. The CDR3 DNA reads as TGTGCCTGTGACGTACTGGGCGGGAGTGTAAACACCGATAAACTCATCTTT. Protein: CACDVLGGSVNTDKLIF.

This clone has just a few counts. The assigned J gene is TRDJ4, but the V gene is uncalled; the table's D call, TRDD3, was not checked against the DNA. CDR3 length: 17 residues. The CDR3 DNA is TGCTCTGCTATGTGTTCTTGGGGGAGGCGGGGGATAAAGACCCTGATCTTT. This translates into CSAMCSWGRRGIKTLIF.

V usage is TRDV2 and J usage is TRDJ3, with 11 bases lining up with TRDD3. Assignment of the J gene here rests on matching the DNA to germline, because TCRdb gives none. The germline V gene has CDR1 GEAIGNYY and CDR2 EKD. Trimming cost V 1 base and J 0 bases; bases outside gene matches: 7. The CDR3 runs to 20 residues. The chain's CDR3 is CACDTVLGDRSSWDTRQMFF. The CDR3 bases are TGTGCCTGTGACACGGTACTGGGGGATAGGAGCTCCTGGGACACCCGACAGATGTTTTTC.

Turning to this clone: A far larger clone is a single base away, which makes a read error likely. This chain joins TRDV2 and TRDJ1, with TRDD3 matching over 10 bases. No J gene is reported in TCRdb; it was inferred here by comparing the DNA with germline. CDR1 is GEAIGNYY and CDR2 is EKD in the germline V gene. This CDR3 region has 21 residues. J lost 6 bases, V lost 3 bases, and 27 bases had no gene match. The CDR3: CACDPVQAQGSGGYPGHKLIF. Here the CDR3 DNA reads TGTGCCTGTGACCCCGTTCAAGCCCAAGGCAGTGGGGGATACCCTGGGCATAAACTCATCTTT.

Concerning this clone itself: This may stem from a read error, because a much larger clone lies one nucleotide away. The CDR3 here is CACDLLGAHTDKLIF. The CDR3 bases are TGTGCCTGTGACCTCTTGGGGGCTCACACCGATAAACTCATCTTT. The chain carries TRDV2 and TRDJ1, with D maybe TRDD3 (6 bases). TCRdb lists no J gene, so it was determined here by aligning the DNA to germline. The germline V gene encodes CDR1 GEAIGNYY and CDR2 EKD. The CDR3 is 15 amino acids. V shed 3 bases and J shed 0 bases, with 13 bases lying between them.

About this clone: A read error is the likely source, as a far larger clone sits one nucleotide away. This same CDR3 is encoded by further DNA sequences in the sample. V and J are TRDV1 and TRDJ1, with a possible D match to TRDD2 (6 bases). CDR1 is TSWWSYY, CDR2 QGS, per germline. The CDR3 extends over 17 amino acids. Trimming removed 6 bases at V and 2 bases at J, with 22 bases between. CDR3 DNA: TGTGCTCTTGGAGAGAACCCTTCCCTACCACTGACCGATAAACTCATCTTT. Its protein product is CALGENPSLPLTDKLIF.

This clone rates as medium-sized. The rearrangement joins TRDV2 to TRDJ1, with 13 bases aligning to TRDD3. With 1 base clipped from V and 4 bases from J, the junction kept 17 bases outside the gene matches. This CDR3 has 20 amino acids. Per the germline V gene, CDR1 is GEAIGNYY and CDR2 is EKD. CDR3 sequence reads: CACDTVNWGIRAKEDDKLIF. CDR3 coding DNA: TGTGCCTGTGACACTGTGAACTGGGGGATACGCGCTAAGGAGGACGATAAACTCATCTTT.

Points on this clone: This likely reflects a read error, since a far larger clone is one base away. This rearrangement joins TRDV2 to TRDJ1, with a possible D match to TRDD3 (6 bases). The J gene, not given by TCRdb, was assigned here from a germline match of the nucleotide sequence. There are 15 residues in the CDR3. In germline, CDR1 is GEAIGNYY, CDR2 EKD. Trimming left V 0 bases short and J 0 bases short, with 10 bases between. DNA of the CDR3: TGTGCCTGTGACACCGTGGGGGGCTACACCGATAAACTCATCTTT. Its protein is CACDTVGGYTDKLIF.

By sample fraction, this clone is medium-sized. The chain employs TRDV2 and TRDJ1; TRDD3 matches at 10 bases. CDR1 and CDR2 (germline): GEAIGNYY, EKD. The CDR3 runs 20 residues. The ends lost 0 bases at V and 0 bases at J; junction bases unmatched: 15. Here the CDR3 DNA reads TGTGCCTGTGACACCCTGCTTACTGGGGGATCCTTAATCAACACCGATAAACTCATCTTT. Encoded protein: CACDTLLTGGSLINTDKLIF.